This TCR beta chain was sequenced for a study of cytomegalovirus exposure and HLA in healthy donors. Background on the study: Ancestry clustering placed around 80% of several hundred genotyped donors in the Caucasian-associated cluster. Points from the study as a whole: Sequencing depth across donors, presence/absence analyses assumed, was roughly uniform. Cytomegalovirus-associated TCR beta chains were listed, numbering 150 to 200. When analyzed later, a missense DCLRE1C variant was found to be linked to TCR beta V- and J-gene trimming.

It was with 60 Vbeta and 13 Jbeta primers that the PCR ran. TCRdb's copy holds only in-frame clones and misses some; the assay was immunoSEQ multiplex PCR. Here the sample spans about 34,000 clones, roughly 80% being singletons. Germline CDR1 and CDR2: SGHRS and YFSETQ. The CDR3 is made up of 15 amino acids. For this clone: Its specificity is unknown. The germline gene is not matched at one end of the junction; a read error may be the cause. This specimen includes other DNA sequences encoding the same CDR3.

The sequenced sample was PBMCs. V and J are TRBV5-1 and TRBJ1-2, with 7 nucleotides matching TRBD1. This sequence originates from a woman between 18 and 29 years old in good health and CMV-seropositive. The CDR3 here is CASSPPTGLGYGYTF. For the CDR3, the DNA is TGCGCTAGCAGCCCCCCGACAGGGCTCGGCTATGGCTACACCTTC.